The 27 T cell receptor beta chains given below trace back to one sample, sequenced in a study of lymphopenia after photon versus proton radiotherapy. Profiled with immunoSEQ multiplex PCR; TCRdb holds only in-frame clones, not every one. The sample contains roughly 150,000 clones, 80% to 90% of which appear only once. The sample here was peripheral blood, taken from a patient treated with photon-based radiotherapy. The receptors originated from a man aged 50 to 60 with gastric cancer.

V usage is TRBV5-1 and J usage is TRBJ2-1; D is unresolved. The CDR3 length is 15 residues. Germline values: CDR1 SGHRS, CDR2 YFSETQ. Trimming stripped 6 bases from V and 2 bases from J, with 15 bases between. The CDR3 reads CASTKVANAYNEQFF. Written as DNA, the CDR3 is TGCGCCAGCACCAAGGTAGCAAACGCCTACAATGAGCAGTTCTTC.

The chain combines TRBV6-5 with TRBJ2-6; no clear D. Germline values: CDR1 MNHEY, CDR2 SVGAGI. The length of the CDR3 is 15 residues. Trimming shortened V by 5 bases and J by 2 bases, and 10 bases separated the two germline ends. The CDR3 is CASSQTETGANVLTF. The CDR3 DNA sequence: TGTGCCAGCAGTCAGACCGAAACTGGGGCCAACGTCCTGACTTTC.

This clone was observed a single time. This chain's CDR3 is CASSTKQGGGTEAFF. The CDR3 bases are TGCGCCAGCAGCACTAAACAGGGCGGGGGAACTGAAGCTTTCTTT. The genes are TRBV5-1 and TRBJ1-1; D perhaps matches TRBD1 (6 bases). The CDR3 is made up of 15 amino acids. Trimming pared 4 bases from V and 5 bases from J, leaving 18 bases between. Germline V gene lookup returns CDR1 SGHRS and CDR2 YFSETQ.

Only one count was recorded for this clone. V usage is TRBV21-1 and J usage is TRBJ2-1; TRBD2 is the table's D call, not checked against the DNA. TRBV21-1 is deemed a pseudogene. The CDR3 loop spans 19 amino acids. As DNA, the CDR3 is TGTGCCAGCAGCTCCCGAGGCCCGACTAGCGGGAGGCACTACAATGAGCAGTTCTTC. This codes for CASSSRGPTSGRHYNEQFF.

The rearrangement links TRBV28 to TRBJ2-1; D is possibly TRBD1 (6 bases). Per the germline V gene, CDR1 is MDHEN and CDR2 is SYDVKM. The CDR3 is made up of 15 amino acids. V lost 5 bases, J lost 1 base, and 12 bases lay in between. The CDR3 DNA reads TGTGCCAGCAGTCGCCGACAGGTTTCCTACAATGAGCAGTTCTTC. As protein: CASSRRQVSYNEQFF.

This clone was counted a single time. In nucleotides, the CDR3 is TGTGCCAGCAGCCAACCACAGGGATCGGAACTGTTTTTT. Amino acids: CASSQPQGSELFF. The chain recombines TRBV5-6 with TRBJ1-4; weak D call: TRBD1 (6 bases). V lost 4 bases and J 12 bases, leaving 16 bases between the germline ends. Looked up from germline, CDR1 is SGHDT and CDR2 is YYEEEE. This CDR3 comprises 13 residues.

This rearrangement joins TRBV19 to TRBJ1-1; perhaps TRBD1 as D (6 bases). The CDR3 runs to 16 residues. V gave up 7 bases and J gave up 1 base, with 19 bases separating them. Germline V gives CDR1 LNHDA, CDR2 SQIVND (reference sequence). The CDR3 sequence: CASNPFVGDKNTEAFF. The CDR3 nucleotides read TGTGCCAGTAACCCCTTCGTCGGGGACAAGAACACTGAAGCTTTCTTT. The variable domain in full, with the rest retrieved from reference TRBV19 and TRBJ1-1, is DGGITQSPKYLFRKEGQNVTLSCEQNLNHDAMYWYRQDPGQGLRLIYYSQIVNDFQKGDIAEGYSVSREKKESFPLTVTSAQKNPTAFYLCASNPFVGDKNTEAFFGQGTRLTVV.

J is TRBJ1-4 and V is TRBV2; D unresolved. CDR1 is SNHLY and CDR2 is FYNNEI in the germline V gene. This CDR3 is built from 13 residues. V lost 5 bases and J 5 bases, leaving 9 bases between the germline ends. CDR3 coding DNA: TGTGCCAGCAGTCTGCAGTTAAATGAAAAACTGTTTTTT. Its protein is CASSLQLNEKLFF.

The chain links TRBV19 to TRBJ2-3, with D uncertain. CDR1 and CDR2 (germline): LNHDA, SQIVND (reference sequence). V dropped 3 bases and J dropped 0 bases, with 4 bases sitting between them. The CDR3 consists of 13 residues. In DNA form, the CDR3 reads TGTGCCAGTAGTATGAGTAGCACAGATACGCAGTATTTT. Amino acids: CASSMSSTDTQYF. Full variable domain (remainder filled in from reference TRBV19 and TRBJ2-3): DGGITQSPKYLFRKEGQNVTLSCEQNLNHDAMYWYRQDPGQGLRLIYYSQIVNDFQKGDIAEGYSVSREKKESFPLTVTSAQKNPTAFYLCASSMSSTDTQYFGPGTRLTVL.

The chain uses TRBV7-2 and TRBJ1-1; TRBD1 might be the D (6 bases). The CDR3 runs to 16 residues. V was shortened by 5 bases and J by 6 bases, with 22 bases between the two germline ends. Germline CDR1 reads SGHTA; CDR2 reads FQGNSA. The CDR3 nucleotides are TGTGCCAGCAGCGAGAGAGGCCGGATGGCAGGGGCTGAAGCTTTCTTT. Residues: CASSERGRMAGAEAFF. Combining the CDR3 with reference TRBV7-2 and TRBJ1-1 gives the whole variable domain GAGVSQSPSNKVTEKGKDVELRCDPISGHTALYWYRQSLGQGLEFLIYFQGNSAPDKSGLPSDRFSAERTGGSVSTLTIQRTQQEDSAVYLCASSERGRMAGAEAFFGQGTRLTVV.

CDR3 amino acids: CASSLDAGGYEQYF. The CDR3 DNA sequence: TGTGCCAGCAGCTTAGATGCGGGAGGGTACGAGCAGTACTTC. The J gene is TRBJ2-7, the V gene TRBV7-9, with TRBD2 matching over 9 bases. The CDR3 is 14 amino acids. The germline V gene has CDR1 SEHNR and CDR2 FQNEAQ (reference sequence). Trimming removed 1 base from V and 4 bases from J; junction bases left unmatched: 2.

The chain recombines TRBV7-9 with TRBJ2-5; TRBD2 is a possible D gene (5 bases). The germline V and J ends were trimmed by 2 bases and 9 bases, with 19 bases remaining between them. The CDR3 loop spans 15 amino acids. Per germline, CDR1 SEHNR and CDR2 FQNEAQ (reference sequence). CDR3 nucleotides: TGTGCCAGCAGCTTAACAAACTCCTTAGGGAGTTCCCAGTACTTC. Translated, it gives CASSLTNSLGSSQYF. Drawing the rest from reference TRBV7-9 and TRBJ2-5, the complete variable domain is DTGVSQNPRHKITKRGQNVTFRCDPISEHNRLYWYRQTLGQGPEFLTYFQNEAQLEKSRLLSDRFSAERPKGSFSTLEIQRTEQGDSAMYLCASSLTNSLGSSQYFGPGTRLLVL.

The chain links TRBV2 to TRBJ2-5; possibly TRBD1 for D (6 bases). Trimming took 4 bases from V and 2 from J, leaving 8 bases between them. There are 13 residues in the CDR3. The germline CDR1 and CDR2 sequences are SNHLY and FYNNEI. The CDR3 reads CASSGTGQETQYF. DNA of the CDR3: TGTGCCAGCAGTGGAACAGGGCAAGAGACCCAGTACTTC.

This chain connects TRBV4-3 to TRBJ2-1; D ambiguous. Trimming pared 0 bases from V and 0 bases from J, leaving 12 bases between. CDR1 is LGHNA and CDR2 is YSLEER in the germline V gene. The CDR3 consists of 17 residues. CDR3 amino acids: CASSQDVTYSSYNEQFF. In nucleotides, the CDR3 is TGCGCCAGCAGCCAAGATGTCACTTACAGCTCCTACAATGAGCAGTTCTTC.

DNA of the CDR3: TGTGCCAGCAGTTTCGCTAGTAGGGATGAGCAGTTCTTC. As protein: CASSFASRDEQFF. The chain carries TRBV27 and TRBJ2-1; D unresolved. V was pared by 3 bases and J by 8 bases, with 11 bases between. Germline V gene lookup returns CDR1 MNHEY and CDR2 SMNVEV (reference sequence). This CDR3 is built from 13 residues.

This clone was found once. The chain couples TRBV7-3 to TRBJ2-7, with D perhaps TRBD1 or TRBD2 (5 bases each). Germline V lookup: CDR1 SGHTA, CDR2 FQGTGA. The CDR3 is 15 amino acids. V lost 2 bases, J lost 3 bases, and 14 bases lay in between. In DNA form, the CDR3 reads TGTGCCAGCAGCTTAGGGGGAGCTAGGAACTACGAGCAGTACTTC. As protein: CASSLGGARNYEQYF.

V is TRBV5-6 and J is TRBJ2-1; D is undetermined. The CDR3 runs to 12 residues. Per germline, CDR1 SGHDT and CDR2 YYEEEE. The V gene lost 4 bases and the J gene lost 7 bases, with 9 bases spanning the gap. The CDR3 region has the DNA TGTGCCAGCAGCATGGAGTGGAATGAGCAGTTCTTC. As protein: CASSMEWNEQFF.

The rearrangement joins TRBV5-1 to TRBJ2-7; a possible D gene is TRBD1 (5 bases). The CDR3 has 16 residues. CDR1 is SGHRS and CDR2 is YFSETQ in the germline V gene. The V end lost 0 bases, the J end lost 3 bases, and 16 bases lay between the germline ends. The CDR3 DNA reads as TGCGCCAGCAGCTTGGACTATTCTAGTACAGGCTACGAGCAGTACTTC. Its translation: CASSLDYSSTGYEQYF.

The V call is TRBV28, the J call TRBJ1-4, with 7 bases lining up with TRBD1. Germline-derived CDR1 and CDR2 are MDHEN and SYDVKM. Trimming removed 1 base from V and 8 bases from J; junction bases left unmatched: 4. The CDR3 consists of 14 residues. The CDR3 reads CASSLYRGEEKLFF. DNA of the CDR3: TGTGCCAGCAGTTTATACAGGGGAGAAGAAAAACTGTTTTTT.

The rearrangement joins TRBV7-2 to TRBJ1-2; TRBD1 might be the D (5 bases). Germline-derived CDR1 and CDR2 are SGHTA and FQGNSA. This CDR3 spans 13 amino acids. The V end was cut by 4 bases, the J end by 8 bases, with 14 bases between. CDR3 residues: CASSSRGTGGYTF. The CDR3 DNA reads TGTGCCAGCAGCTCGAGAGGGACTGGAGGCTACACCTTC.

The chain recombines TRBV18 with TRBJ1-1; D is unresolved. This CDR3 is 16 amino acids long. CDR1 is KGHSH, CDR2 LQKENI, per germline. Trimming removed 3 bases at V and 3 bases at J, with 17 bases between. CDR3 sequence (DNA): TGTGCCAGCTCACCTTTTTCGGGGTATGAGGACACTGAAGCTTTCTTT. Its protein is CASSPFSGYEDTEAFF.

The J gene is TRBJ1-2, the V gene TRBV6-1, with D perhaps matching TRBD1 (5 bases). The V gene lost 3 bases and the J gene lost 0 bases, with 14 bases spanning the gap. Germline V gives CDR1 MNHNS, CDR2 SASEGT. The CDR3 spans 16 residues. The CDR3 loop is CASSDPRQSSNYGYTF. The CDR3 coding sequence is TGTGCCAGCAGTGACCCGAGACAGAGCTCTAACTATGGCTACACCTTC.

The CDR3 here is CASSSGTESGETQYF. The DNA for the CDR3 is TGTGCCAGCAGTTCCGGGACGGAAAGTGGGGAGACCCAGTACTTC. The chain is built from TRBV27 and TRBJ2-5, with D perhaps matching TRBD1 or TRBD2 (5 bases each). Trimming removed 4 bases from V and 5 bases from J, with 17 bases in between. The CDR3 loop spans 15 amino acids. CDR1 is MNHEY, CDR2 SMNVEV, per germline (reference sequence).

The rearrangement joins TRBV27 to TRBJ2-1, with 8 bases that match TRBD2. This CDR3 has 12 residues. The junction had 9 bases not matched to a gene; V was cut back by 5 bases and J by 15 bases. In germline, CDR1 is MNHEY, CDR2 SMNVEV (reference sequence). The CDR3 is CASSPIGGGSFF. Here the CDR3 DNA reads TGTGCCAGCAGTCCTATTGGCGGGGGGTCGTTCTTC.

The V call is TRBV25-1, the J call TRBJ1-4, with 8 bases lining up with TRBD1. The V and J ends lost 4 bases and 4 bases, in that order; junction bases with no gene match: 5. The CDR3 length is 15 residues. The germline V gene has CDR1 MGHDK and CDR2 SYGVNS. This chain's CDR3 is CASSALQGVNEKLFF. CDR3 coding DNA: TGTGCCAGCAGTGCTTTACAGGGGGTTAATGAAAAACTGTTTTTT.

V gene TRBV5-1 combines with J gene TRBJ1-2, with D possibly being TRBD1 (5 bases). This CDR3 contains 14 residues. Deletions cut 0 bases from V and 8 bases from J, with 14 bases between. Germline values: CDR1 SGHRS, CDR2 YFSETQ. DNA of the CDR3: TGCGCCAGCAGCTTGGAGGGGTCAGTGAGGGGCTACACCTTC. Residues: CASSLEGSVRGYTF.

V is TRBV10-1 and J is TRBJ1-1; tentative D call: TRBD1 (6 bases). Germline values: CDR1 WNHNN, CDR2 SYGVQD (reference sequence). The CDR3 spans 13 residues. V dropped 6 bases and J dropped 0 bases, with 8 bases sitting between them. The CDR3 is CASSGQMNTEAFF. Written as DNA, the CDR3 is TGCGCCAGCAGCGGACAGATGAACACTGAAGCTTTCTTT.